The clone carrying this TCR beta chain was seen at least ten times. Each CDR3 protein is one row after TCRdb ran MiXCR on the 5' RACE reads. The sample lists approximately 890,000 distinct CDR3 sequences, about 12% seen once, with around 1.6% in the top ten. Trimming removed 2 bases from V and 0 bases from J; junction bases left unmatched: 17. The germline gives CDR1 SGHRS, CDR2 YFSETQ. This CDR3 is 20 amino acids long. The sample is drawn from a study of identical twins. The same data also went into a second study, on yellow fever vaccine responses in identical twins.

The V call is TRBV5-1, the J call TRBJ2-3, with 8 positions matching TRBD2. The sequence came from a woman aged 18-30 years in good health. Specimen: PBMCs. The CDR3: CASSLSALAGGSSSTDTQYF. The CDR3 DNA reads TGCGCCAGCAGCTTATCAGCGCTAGCGGGCGGATCTTCTAGCACAGATACGCAGTATTTT. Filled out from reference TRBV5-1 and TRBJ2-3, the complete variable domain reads KAGVTQTPRYLIKTRGQQVTLSCSPISGHRSVSWYQQTPGQGLQFLFEYFSETQRNKGNFPGRFSGRQFSNSRSEMNVSTLELGDSALYLCASSLSALAGGSSSTDTQYFGPGTRLTVL.